In this sample, the clone carrying this T cell receptor beta chain turned up a few times. The antigen is unknown. This table comes from immunoSEQ multiplex PCR, and its TCRdb copy is limited to in-frame clones, with some not included. The repertoire has 150,000 or so clones, 89% of them found once; the top ten carry more than 1%. This entry is derived from a study of cytomegalovirus exposure and HLA in healthy donors. Study in general: It was reported in a later analysis that the 120 validation repertoires used the same platform as the 650 to 800 first-cohort repertoires.

Study-level results: The classifier reportedly diagnosed cytomegalovirus status with high sensitivity and specificity. Rare sequences made up most TCRs, while some public TCRs were found in many donors. The tendency of first-cohort TCR clusters to co-occur in the 90 to 150 validation repertoires emerged from a later analysis.

The CDR3 loop spans 17 amino acids. The germline gives CDR1 LGHNT, CDR2 FRNRAP. Trimming took 5 bases from V and 0 from J, leaving 17 bases between them. This TCR was sampled from a woman between 18 and 29 years old in good health and CMV-seronegative. Sequenced input: PBMCs. This chain uses TRBV12-5 with TRBJ1-3; no firm D call. The CDR3 sequence is CASGPRGSTISGNTIYF. CDR3 coding DNA: TGTGCTAGTGGTCCGAGAGGCAGTACTATCTCTGGAAACACCATATATTTT. The full variable domain, with the rest looked up from reference TRBV12-5 and TRBJ1-3, is DARVTQTPRHKVTEMGQEVTMRCQPILGHNTVFWYRQTMMQGLELLAYFRNRAPLDDSGMPKDRFSAEMPDATLATLKIQPSEPRDSAVYFCASGPRGSTISGNTIYFGEGSWLTVV.